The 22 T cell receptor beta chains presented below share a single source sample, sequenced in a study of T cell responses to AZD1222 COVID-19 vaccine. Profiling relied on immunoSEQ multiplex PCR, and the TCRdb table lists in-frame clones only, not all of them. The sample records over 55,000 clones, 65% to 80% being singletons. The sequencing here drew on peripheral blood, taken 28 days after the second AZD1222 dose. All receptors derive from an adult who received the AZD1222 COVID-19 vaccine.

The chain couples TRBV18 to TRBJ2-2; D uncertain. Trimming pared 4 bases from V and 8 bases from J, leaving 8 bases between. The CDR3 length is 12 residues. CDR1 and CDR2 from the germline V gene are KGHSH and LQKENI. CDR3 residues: CASSRSPGELFF. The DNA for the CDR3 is TGTGCCAGCTCACGTAGTCCGGGGGAGCTGTTTTTT.

The CDR3 DNA is TGTGCCAGCAGCCAAGGCACAGGGGGCACAGATACGCAGTATTTT. Protein sequence: CASSQGTGGTDTQYF. The chain joins TRBV3-1 (or the pseudogene TRBV3-2) to TRBJ2-3; 7 bases match TRBD1. With V trimmed by 1 base and J by 1 base, 2 bases remained unmatched. CDR1 is LGHDT, CDR2 YNNKEL, per germline (reference sequence). The CDR3 runs to 15 residues.

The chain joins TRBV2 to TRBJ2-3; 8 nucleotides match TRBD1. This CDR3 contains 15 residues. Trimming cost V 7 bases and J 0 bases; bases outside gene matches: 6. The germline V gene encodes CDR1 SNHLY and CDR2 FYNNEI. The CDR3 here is CASKTGGTSTDTQYF. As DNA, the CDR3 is TGTGCCAGCAAAACAGGGGGGACTAGCACAGATACGCAGTATTTT. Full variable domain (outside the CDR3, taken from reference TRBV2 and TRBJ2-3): EPEVTQTPSHQVTQMGQEVILRCVPISNHLYFYWYRQILGQKVEFLVSFYNNEISEKSEIFDDQFSVERPDGSNFTLKIRSTKLEDSAMYFCASKTGGTSTDTQYFGPGTRLTVL.

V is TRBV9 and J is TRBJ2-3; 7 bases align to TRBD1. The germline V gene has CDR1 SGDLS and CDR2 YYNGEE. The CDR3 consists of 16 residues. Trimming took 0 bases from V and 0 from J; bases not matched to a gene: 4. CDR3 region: CASSVDGRGSTDTQYF. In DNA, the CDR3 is TGTGCCAGCAGCGTAGACGGCAGGGGGAGCACAGATACGCAGTATTTT. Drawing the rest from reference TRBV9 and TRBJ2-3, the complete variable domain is DSGVTQTPKHLITATGQRVTLRCSPRSGDLSVYWYQQSLDQGLQFLIQYYNGEERAKGNILERFSAQQFPDLHSELNLSSLELGDSALYFCASSVDGRGSTDTQYFGPGTRLTVL.

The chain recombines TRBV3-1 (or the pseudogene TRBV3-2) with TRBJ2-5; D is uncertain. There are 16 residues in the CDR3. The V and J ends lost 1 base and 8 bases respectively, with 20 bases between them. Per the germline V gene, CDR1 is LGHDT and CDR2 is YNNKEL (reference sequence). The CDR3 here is CASSQASRALWVTQYF. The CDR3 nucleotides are TGTGCCAGCAGCCAAGCCAGTCGGGCGTTATGGGTAACCCAGTACTTC.

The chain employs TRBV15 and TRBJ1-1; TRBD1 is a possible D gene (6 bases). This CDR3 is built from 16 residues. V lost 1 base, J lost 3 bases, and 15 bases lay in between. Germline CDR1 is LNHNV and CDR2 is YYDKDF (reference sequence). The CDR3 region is CATSRGATAGDTEAFF. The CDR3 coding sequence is TGTGCCACCAGCAGAGGGGCGACGGCAGGGGACACTGAAGCTTTCTTT.

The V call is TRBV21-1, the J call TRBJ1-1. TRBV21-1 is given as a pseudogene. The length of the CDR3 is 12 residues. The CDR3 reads CASSPKGTEAFF. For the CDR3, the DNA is TGTGCCAGCAGCCCGAAGGGCACTGAAGCTTTCTTT.

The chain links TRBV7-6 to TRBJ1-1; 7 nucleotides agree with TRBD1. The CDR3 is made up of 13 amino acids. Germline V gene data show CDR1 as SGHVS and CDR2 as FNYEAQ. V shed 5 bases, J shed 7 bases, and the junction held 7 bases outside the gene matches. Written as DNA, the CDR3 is TGTGCCAGCAGCCATCGGAGGGGGCATGAAGCTTTCTTT. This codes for CASSHRRGHEAFF. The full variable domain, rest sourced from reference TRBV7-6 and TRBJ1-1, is GAGVSQSPRYKVTKRGQDVALRCDPISGHVSLYWYRQALGQGPEFLTYFNYEAQQDKSGLPNDRFSAERPEGSISTLTIQRTEQRDSAMYRCASSHRRGHEAFFGQGTRLTVV.

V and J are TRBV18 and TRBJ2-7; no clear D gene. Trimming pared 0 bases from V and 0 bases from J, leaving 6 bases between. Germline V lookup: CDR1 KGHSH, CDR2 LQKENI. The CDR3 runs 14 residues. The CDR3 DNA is TGTGCCAGCTCACCACCCGCACGCTCCTACGAGCAGTACTTC. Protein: CASSPPARSYEQYF.

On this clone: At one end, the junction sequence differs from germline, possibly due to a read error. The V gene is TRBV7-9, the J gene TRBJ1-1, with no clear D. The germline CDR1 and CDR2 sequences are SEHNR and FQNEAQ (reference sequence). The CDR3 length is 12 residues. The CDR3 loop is CASSLENRWQSF. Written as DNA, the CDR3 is TGTGCCAGCAGCTTAGAAAATCGCTGGCAGTCCTTT.

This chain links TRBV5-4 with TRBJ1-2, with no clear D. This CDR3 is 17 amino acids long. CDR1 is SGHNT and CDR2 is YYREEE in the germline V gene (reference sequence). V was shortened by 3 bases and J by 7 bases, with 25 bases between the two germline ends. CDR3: CASSWSPKDSSIFGYTF. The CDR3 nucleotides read TGTGCCAGCAGCTGGAGCCCGAAGGACTCCTCGATTTTTGGCTACACCTTC. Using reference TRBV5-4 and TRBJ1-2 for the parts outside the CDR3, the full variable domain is ETGVTQSPTHLIKTRGQQVTLRCSSQSGHNTVSWYQQALGQGPQFIFQYYREEENGRGNFPPRFSGLQFPNYSSELNVNALELDDSALYLCASSWSPKDSSIFGYTFGSGTRLTVV.

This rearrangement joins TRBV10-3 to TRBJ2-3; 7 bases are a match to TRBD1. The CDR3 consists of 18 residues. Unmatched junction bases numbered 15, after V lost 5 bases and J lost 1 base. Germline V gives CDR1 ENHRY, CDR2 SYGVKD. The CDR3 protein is CAISPNHLLGQGTDTQYF. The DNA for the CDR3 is TGTGCCATCAGTCCTAACCACCTCCTTGGACAGGGCACAGATACGCAGTATTTT.

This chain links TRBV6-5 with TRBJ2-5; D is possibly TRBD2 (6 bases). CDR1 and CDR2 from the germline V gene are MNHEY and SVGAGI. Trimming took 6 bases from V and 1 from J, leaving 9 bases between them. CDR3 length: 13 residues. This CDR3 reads CASSRGIQETQYF. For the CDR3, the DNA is TGTGCCAGCAGCCGGGGGATCCAAGAGACCCAGTACTTC.

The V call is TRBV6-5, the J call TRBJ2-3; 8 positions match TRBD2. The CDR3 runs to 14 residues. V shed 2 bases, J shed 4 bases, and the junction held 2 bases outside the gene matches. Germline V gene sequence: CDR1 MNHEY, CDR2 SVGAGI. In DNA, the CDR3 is TGTGCCAGCAGTTACGACGGGGGGGCAGATACGCAGTATTTT. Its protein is CASSYDGGADTQYF.

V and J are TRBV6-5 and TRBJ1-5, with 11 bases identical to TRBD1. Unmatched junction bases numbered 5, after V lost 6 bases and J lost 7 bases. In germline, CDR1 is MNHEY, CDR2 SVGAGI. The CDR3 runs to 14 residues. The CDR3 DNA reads TGTGCCAGCAGCGGGACAGGGGGAAGACAGCCCCAGCATTTT. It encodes CASSGTGGRQPQHF.

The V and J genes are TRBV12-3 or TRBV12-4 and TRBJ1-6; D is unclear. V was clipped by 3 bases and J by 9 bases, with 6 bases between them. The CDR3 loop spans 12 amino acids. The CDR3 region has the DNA TGTGCCAGCAGTTTGGGGTCTTCACCCCTCCACTTT. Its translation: CASSLGSSPLHF.

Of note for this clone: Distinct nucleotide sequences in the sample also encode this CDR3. The CDR3 DNA reads as TGCGCCAGCAGCTTGGTCAGCGGGAACACTGAAGCTTTCTTT. Protein sequence: CASSLVSGNTEAFF. J is TRBJ1-1 and V is TRBV5-1, with D unclear. CDR3 length: 14 amino acids. Between the trimmed V and J ends, which lost 0 bases and 1 base, there was a span of 7 bases. Germline lookup yields CDR1 SGHRS and CDR2 YFSETQ. Together with reference TRBV5-1 and TRBJ1-1, the CDR3 gives the full variable domain: KAGVTQTPRYLIKTRGQQVTLSCSPISGHRSVSWYQQTPGQGLQFLFEYFSETQRNKGNFPGRFSGRQFSNSRSEMNVSTLELGDSALYLCASSLVSGNTEAFFGQGTRLTVV.

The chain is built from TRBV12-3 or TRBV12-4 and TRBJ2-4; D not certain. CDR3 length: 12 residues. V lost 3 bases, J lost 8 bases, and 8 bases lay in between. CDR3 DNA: TGTGCCAGCAGTTTTACAAGGGACATTCAGTACTTC. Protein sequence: CASSFTRDIQYF.

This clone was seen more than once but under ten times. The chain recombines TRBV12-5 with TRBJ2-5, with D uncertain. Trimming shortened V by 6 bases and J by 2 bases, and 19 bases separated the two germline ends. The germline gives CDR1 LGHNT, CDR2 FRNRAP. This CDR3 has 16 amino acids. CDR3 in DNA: TGTGCTAGTGGCCCTCCCGCAAGCTACCTACAAGAGACCCAGTACTTC. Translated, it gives CASGPPASYLQETQYF.

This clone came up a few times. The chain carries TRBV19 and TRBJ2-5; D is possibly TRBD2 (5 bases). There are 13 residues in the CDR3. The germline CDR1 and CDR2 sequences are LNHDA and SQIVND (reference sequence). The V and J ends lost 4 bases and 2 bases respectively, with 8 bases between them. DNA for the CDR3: TGTGCCAGTAGTAAGGACTCTCAAGAGACCCAGTACTTC. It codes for CASSKDSQETQYF. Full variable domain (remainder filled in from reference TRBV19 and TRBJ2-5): DGGITQSPKYLFRKEGQNVTLSCEQNLNHDAMYWYRQDPGQGLRLIYYSQIVNDFQKGDIAEGYSVSREKKESFPLTVTSAQKNPTAFYLCASSKDSQETQYFGPGTRLLVL.

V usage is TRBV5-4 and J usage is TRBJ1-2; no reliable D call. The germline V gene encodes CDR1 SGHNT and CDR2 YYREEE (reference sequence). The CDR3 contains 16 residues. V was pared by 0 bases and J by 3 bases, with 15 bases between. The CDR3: CASSLATERQYYGYTF. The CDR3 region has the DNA TGTGCCAGCAGCTTGGCGACCGAGCGGCAGTACTATGGCTACACCTTC.

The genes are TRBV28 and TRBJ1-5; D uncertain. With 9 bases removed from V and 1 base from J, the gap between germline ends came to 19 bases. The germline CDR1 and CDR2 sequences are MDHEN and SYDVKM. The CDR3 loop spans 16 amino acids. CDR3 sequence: CASHSRARGSNQPQHF. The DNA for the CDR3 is TGTGCCAGTCACAGCCGGGCCCGCGGAAGCAATCAGCCCCAGCATTTT.